This T cell receptor beta chain was recorded in a study of blood T cell repertoires in COVID-19. Original methodology: Estimates of nucleated cell counts were drawn from the amplification of reference gene primers. Using immunoSEQ multiplex PCR, the repertoire was profiled, and TCRdb retains in-frame clones only, with some absent. The DNA was the basis for D and trimming; V, J and clone size are from that table. The data contain about 69,000 clones, about four fifths of them singletons. This CDR3 comprises 14 residues. With V trimmed by 3 bases and J by 7 bases, 1 base remained unmatched. Germline CDR1 is LNHDA and CDR2 is SQIVND (reference sequence).

V is TRBV19 and J is TRBJ1-6, with 9 bases lining up with TRBD1. The sequenced sample consisted of peripheral blood. The clonotype was recovered from a human donor in a cohort sampled during active COVID-19. The CDR3 sequence is CASSIGTGNSPLHF. The CDR3 bases are TGTGCCAGTAGTATCGGGACAGGGAATTCACCCCTCCACTTT.